Listed below are T cell receptor beta chains from one sample, sequenced in a study of blood T cell repertoires in COVID-19. Using immunoSEQ multiplex PCR, the repertoire was profiled, and TCRdb retains in-frame clones only, with some absent. The sample shows some 88,000 clones, 85% of them seen only once. What was sequenced was peripheral blood. Source of these receptors: a man in his fifties or sixties with acute or convalescent COVID-19. Each CDR3 is given with its conserved first and last residue. A D gene is named only where the DNA matches it firmly. Some rows mark clone size as missing; the rest say once, few, many or name a class of expanded clone.

cdr3_nt: TGTGCCAGCAGCTTGCGGGGGGCCCCAGATACGCAGTATTTT
cdr3_aa: CASSLRGAPDTQYF
v_call: TRBV5-4
d_call: .
clone_size: .
j_call: TRBJ2-3

cdr3_nt: TGTGCCAGTAGTTTAGACAGGGATTATAGCAATCAGCCCCAGCATTTT
cdr3_aa: CASSLDRDYSNQPQHF
v_call: TRBV19
d_call: TRBD1
clone_size: .
j_call: TRBJ1-5

cdr3_nt: TGTGCCAGCAGCATAGGACAGGGGGCGAATGAGCAGTTCTTC
cdr3_aa: CASSIGQGANEQFF
v_call: TRBV27
d_call: TRBD1
clone_size: once
j_call: TRBJ2-1

cdr3_nt: TGTGCCAGTAGTATAATGTCGGGACAGGGGAACAATGAGCAGTTCTTC
cdr3_aa: CASSIMSGQGNNEQFF
v_call: TRBV19
d_call: TRBD1
clone_size: .
j_call: TRBJ2-1

cdr3_nt: TGTGCCAGCACCTATAGCGGGGACACAGATACGCAGTATTTT
cdr3_aa: CASTYSGDTDTQYF
v_call: TRBV7-2
d_call: TRBD2
clone_size: .
j_call: TRBJ2-3

cdr3_nt: TGTGCCAGCAGCGAACAACTGAGGGTGGGTAACACTGAAGCTTTCTTT
cdr3_aa: CASSEQLRVGNTEAFF
v_call: TRBV2
d_call: .
clone_size: once
j_call: TRBJ1-1

cdr3_nt: TGCAGCGTTGAACCTGGGGGGGGCTATGGCTACACCTTC
cdr3_aa: CSVEPGGGYGYTF
v_call: TRBV29-1
d_call: .
clone_size: once
j_call: TRBJ1-2

cdr3_nt: TGTGCCAGCAGCCCGGGGGTTTCTAGCACAGATACGCAGTATTTT
cdr3_aa: CASSPGVSSTDTQYF
v_call: TRBV7-9
d_call: .
clone_size: .
j_call: TRBJ2-3

cdr3_nt: TGTGCCAGTTCCGGGGGAGCTGGGGCCAACGTCCTGACTTTC
cdr3_aa: CASSGGAGANVLTF
v_call: TRBV2
d_call: .
clone_size: .
j_call: TRBJ2-6

cdr3_nt: TGTGCCAGCTCACCCCCGGCGGGGTACTTC
cdr3_aa: CASSPPAGYF
v_call: TRBV18
d_call: .
clone_size: .
j_call: TRBJ2-5

cdr3_nt: TGTGCCAGCAGCTACAGACAGAAGAACACTGAAGCTTTCTTT
cdr3_aa: CASSYRQKNTEAFF
v_call: TRBV7-2
d_call: .
clone_size: .
j_call: TRBJ1-1

cdr3_nt: TGCGCCAGCAGCCCGCAACAGGGATACTATGGCTACACCTTC
cdr3_aa: CASSPQQGYYGYTF
v_call: TRBV4-3
d_call: .
clone_size: .
j_call: TRBJ1-2

cdr3_nt: TGTGCCAGCAGCCCTGGACTAGCGGACACCGGGGAGCTGTTTTTT
cdr3_aa: CASSPGLADTGELFF
v_call: TRBV7-2
d_call: TRBD2
clone_size: few
j_call: TRBJ2-2